A single T cell receptor (beta chain) is shown here with its context. These data are taken from a study of blood T cell repertoires in COVID-19. Study summary: There were acute and convalescent COVID-19 samples, and they came from the United States, Italy and Spain.

With V trimmed by 0 bases and J by 6 bases, 10 bases remained unmatched. This CDR3 spans 18 amino acids. Germline CDR1 LNHNV, CDR2 YYDKDF (reference sequence). Only in-frame clones appear in the TCRdb table, and some are missing; sequencing was by immunoSEQ multiplex PCR. In the table there are 75,000 to 95,000 clones, around 81% of which are singletons. The sequenced material came from peripheral blood. This TCR derives from a man older than 75 with active or convalescent COVID-19. The chain joins TRBV15 to TRBJ2-5; 13 bases line up with TRBD2. The chain's CDR3 is CATSRDRTSGGHGKTQYF. CDR3 in DNA: TGTGCCACCAGCAGAGATAGGACTAGCGGGGGACACGGGAAGACCCAGTACTTC.